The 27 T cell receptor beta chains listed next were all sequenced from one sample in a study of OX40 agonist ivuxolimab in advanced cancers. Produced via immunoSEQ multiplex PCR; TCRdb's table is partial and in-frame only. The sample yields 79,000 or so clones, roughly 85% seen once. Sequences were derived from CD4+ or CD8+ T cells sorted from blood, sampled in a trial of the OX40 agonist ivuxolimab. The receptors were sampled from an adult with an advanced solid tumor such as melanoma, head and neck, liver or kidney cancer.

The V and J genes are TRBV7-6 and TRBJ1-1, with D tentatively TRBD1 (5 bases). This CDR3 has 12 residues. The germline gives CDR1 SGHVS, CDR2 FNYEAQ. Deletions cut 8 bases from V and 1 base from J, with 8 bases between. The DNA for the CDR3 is TGTGCCAGCCAGGGTACGAACACTGAAGCTTTCTTT. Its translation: CASQGTNTEAFF.

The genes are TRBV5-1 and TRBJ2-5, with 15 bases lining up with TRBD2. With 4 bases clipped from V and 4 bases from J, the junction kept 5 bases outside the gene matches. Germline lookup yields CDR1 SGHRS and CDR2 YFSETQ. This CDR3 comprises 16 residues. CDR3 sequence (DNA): TGCGCCAGCAGCCAGGGACTAGCGGGGGGTGGAGAGACCCAGTACTTC. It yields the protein CASSQGLAGGGETQYF.

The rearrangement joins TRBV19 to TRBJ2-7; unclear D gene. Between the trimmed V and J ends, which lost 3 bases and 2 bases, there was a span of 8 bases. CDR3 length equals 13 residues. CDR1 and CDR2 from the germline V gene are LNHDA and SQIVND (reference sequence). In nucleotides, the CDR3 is TGTGCCAGTAGTATGGTCCTAACCTACGAGCAGTACTTC. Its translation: CASSMVLTYEQYF.

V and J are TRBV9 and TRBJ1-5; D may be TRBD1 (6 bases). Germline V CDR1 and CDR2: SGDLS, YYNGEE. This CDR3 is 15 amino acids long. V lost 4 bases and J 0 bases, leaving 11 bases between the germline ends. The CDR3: CASSSQGYSNQPQHF. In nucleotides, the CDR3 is TGTGCCAGCAGCTCCCAGGGGTATAGCAATCAGCCCCAGCATTTT.

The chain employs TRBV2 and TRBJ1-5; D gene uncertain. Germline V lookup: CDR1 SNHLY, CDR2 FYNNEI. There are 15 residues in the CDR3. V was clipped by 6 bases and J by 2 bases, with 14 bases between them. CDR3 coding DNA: TGTGCCAGCAGCCGCGGGGAACTGGGCAATCAGCCCCAGCATTTT. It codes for CASSRGELGNQPQHF.

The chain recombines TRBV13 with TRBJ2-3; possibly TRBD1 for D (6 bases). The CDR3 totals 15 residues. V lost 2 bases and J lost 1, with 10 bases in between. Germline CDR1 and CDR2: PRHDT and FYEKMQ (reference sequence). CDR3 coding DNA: TGTGCCAGCAGCTTACCCCACAGGGGCACAGATACGCAGTATTTT. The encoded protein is CASSLPHRGTDTQYF.

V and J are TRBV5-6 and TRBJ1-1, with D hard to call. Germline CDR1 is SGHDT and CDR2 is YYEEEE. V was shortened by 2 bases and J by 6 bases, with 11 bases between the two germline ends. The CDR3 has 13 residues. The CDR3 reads CASSLVPWAEAFF. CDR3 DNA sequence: TGTGCCAGCAGCTTAGTCCCGTGGGCTGAAGCTTTCTTT.

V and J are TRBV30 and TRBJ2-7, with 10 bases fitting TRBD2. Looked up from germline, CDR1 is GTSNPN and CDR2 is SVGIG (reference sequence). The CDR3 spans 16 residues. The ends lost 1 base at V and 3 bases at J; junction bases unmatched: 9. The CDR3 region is CAWSELAGLPFYEQYF. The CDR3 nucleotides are TGTGCCTGGAGTGAACTAGCGGGGCTACCCTTCTACGAGCAGTACTTC.

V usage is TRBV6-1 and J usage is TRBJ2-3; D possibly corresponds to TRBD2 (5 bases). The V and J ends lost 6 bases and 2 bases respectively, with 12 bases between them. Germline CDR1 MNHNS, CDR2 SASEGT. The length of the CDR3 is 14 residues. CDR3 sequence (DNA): TGTGCCAGCAGCCGGTCCCGGGACACAGATACGCAGTATTTT. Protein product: CASSRSRDTDTQYF.

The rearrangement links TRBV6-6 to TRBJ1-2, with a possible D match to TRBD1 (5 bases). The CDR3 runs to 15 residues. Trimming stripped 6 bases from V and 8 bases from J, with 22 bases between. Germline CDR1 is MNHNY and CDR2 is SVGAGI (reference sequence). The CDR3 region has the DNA TGTGCCAGCAGACGCCGGGACCCGGCCTATGTGGGCTACACCTTC. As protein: CASRRRDPAYVGYTF.

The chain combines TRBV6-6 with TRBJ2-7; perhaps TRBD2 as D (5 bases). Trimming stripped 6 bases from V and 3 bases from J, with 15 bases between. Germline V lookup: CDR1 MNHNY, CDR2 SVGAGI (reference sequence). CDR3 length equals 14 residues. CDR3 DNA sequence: TGTGCCAGCAGCCGCGAGGGATTGGACTACGAGCAGTACTTC. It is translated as CASSREGLDYEQYF.

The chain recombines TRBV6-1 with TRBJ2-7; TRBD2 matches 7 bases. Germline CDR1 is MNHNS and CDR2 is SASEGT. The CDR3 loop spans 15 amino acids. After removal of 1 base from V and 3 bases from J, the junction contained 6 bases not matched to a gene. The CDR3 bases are TGTGCCAGCAGTGAAGGAGCGGGGCCCATCTACGAGCAGTACTTC. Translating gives CASSEGAGPIYEQYF.

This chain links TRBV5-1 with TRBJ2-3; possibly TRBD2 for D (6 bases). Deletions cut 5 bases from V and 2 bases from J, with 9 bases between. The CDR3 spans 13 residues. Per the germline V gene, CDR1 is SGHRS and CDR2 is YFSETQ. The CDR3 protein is CASSSGDTDTQYF. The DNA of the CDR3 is TGCGCCAGCAGTTCGGGGGACACAGATACGCAGTATTTT. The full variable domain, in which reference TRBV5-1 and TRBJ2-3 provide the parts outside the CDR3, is KAGVTQTPRYLIKTRGQQVTLSCSPISGHRSVSWYQQTPGQGLQFLFEYFSETQRNKGNFPGRFSGRQFSNSRSEMNVSTLELGDSALYLCASSSGDTDTQYFGPGTRLTVL.

The CDR3 nucleotides read TGTGCCAGCAGCCAAATAGCGCCGCGACAGCTCTATGGCTACACCTTC. It codes for CASSQIAPRQLYGYTF. The genes are TRBV5-4 and TRBJ1-2; perhaps TRBD1 as D (5 bases). Trimming shortened V by 4 bases and J by 4 bases, and 20 bases separated the two germline ends. Germline lookup yields CDR1 SGHNT and CDR2 YYREEE (reference sequence). The CDR3 loop spans 16 amino acids.

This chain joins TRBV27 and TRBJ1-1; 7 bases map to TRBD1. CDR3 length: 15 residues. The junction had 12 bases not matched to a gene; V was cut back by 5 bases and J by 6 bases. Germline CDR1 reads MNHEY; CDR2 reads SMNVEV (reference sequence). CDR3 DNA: TGTGCCAGCAGTCCCTTCGACAGGGTCGGTCCTGAAGCTTTCTTT. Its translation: CASSPFDRVGPEAFF.

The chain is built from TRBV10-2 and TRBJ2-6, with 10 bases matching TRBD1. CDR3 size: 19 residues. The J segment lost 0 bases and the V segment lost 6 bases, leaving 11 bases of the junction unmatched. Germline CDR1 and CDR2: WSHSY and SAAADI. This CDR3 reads CASRTYRDRGLSGANVLTF. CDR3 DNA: TGCGCCAGCAGAACTTACCGGGACAGGGGACTCTCTGGGGCCAACGTCCTGACTTTC.

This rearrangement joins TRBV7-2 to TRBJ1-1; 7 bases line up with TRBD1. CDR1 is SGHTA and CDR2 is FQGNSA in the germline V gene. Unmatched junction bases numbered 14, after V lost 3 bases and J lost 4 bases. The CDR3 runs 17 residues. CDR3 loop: CASSLALTGRVGTEAFF. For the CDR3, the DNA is TGTGCCAGCAGCTTGGCGCTGACAGGGAGGGTGGGCACTGAAGCTTTCTTT.

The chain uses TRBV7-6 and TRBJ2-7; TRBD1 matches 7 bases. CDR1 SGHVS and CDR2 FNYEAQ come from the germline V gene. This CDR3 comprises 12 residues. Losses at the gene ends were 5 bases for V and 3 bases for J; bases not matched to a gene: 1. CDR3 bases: TGTGCCAGCAGCCCAGGGGGCTACGAGCAGTACTTC. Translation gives CASSPGGYEQYF. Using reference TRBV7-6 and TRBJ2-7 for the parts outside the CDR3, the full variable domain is GAGVSQSPRYKVTKRGQDVALRCDPISGHVSLYWYRQALGQGPEFLTYFNYEAQQDKSGLPNDRFSAERPEGSISTLTIQRTEQRDSAMYRCASSPGGYEQYFGPGTRLTVT.

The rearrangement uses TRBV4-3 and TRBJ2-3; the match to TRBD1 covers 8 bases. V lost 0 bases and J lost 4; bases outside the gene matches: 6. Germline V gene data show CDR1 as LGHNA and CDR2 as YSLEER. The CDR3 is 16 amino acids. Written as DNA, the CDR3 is TGCGCCAGCAGCCAAGATTCAGGGGGCAGAGCAGATACGCAGTATTTT. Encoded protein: CASSQDSGGRADTQYF.

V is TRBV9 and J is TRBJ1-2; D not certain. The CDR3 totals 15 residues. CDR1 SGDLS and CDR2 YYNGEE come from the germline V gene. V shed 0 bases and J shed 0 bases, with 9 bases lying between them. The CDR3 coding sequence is TGTGCCAGCAGCGTAGGGGCAGCAGCTAACTATGGCTACACCTTC. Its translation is CASSVGAAANYGYTF.

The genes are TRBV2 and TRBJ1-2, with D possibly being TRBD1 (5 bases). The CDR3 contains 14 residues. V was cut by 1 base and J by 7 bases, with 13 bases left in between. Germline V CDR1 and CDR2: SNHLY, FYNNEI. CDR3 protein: CASSEGRGSGGYTF. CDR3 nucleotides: TGTGCCAGCAGTGAAGGTCGGGGGAGTGGTGGCTACACCTTC.

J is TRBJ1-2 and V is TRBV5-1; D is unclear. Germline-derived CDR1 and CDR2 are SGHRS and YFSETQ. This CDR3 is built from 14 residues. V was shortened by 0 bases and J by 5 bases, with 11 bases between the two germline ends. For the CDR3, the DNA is TGCGCCAGCAGCTTGGCCGGACGGGAATATGGCTACACCTTC. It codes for CASSLAGREYGYTF.

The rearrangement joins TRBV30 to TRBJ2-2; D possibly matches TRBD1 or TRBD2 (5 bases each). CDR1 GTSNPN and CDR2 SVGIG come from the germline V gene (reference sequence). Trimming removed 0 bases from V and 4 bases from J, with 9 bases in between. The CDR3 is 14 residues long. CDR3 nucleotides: TGTGCCTGGAGTGTACGGGACGGCACCGGGGAGCTGTTTTTT. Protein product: CAWSVRDGTGELFF.

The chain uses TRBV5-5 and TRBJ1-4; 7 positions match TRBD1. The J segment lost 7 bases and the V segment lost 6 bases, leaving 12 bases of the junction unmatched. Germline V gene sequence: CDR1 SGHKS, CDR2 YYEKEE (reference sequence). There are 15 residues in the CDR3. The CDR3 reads CASTPLTGMGEKLFF. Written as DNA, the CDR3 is TGTGCCAGCACCCCCCTGACAGGGATGGGTGAAAAACTGTTTTTT.

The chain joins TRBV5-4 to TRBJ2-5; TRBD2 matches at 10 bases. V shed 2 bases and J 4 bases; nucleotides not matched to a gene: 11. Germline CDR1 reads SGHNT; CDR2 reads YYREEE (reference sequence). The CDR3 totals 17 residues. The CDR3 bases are TGTGCCAGCAGCTTCCAGCGGGGGGGACCGGGAAGAGAGACCCAGTACTTC. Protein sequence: CASSFQRGGPGRETQYF.

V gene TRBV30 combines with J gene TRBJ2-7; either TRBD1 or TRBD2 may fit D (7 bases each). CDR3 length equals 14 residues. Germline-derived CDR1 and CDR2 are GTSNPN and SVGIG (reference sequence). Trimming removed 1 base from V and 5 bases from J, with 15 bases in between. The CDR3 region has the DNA TGTGCCTGGAGTGGGGGAGGGGGCTTAAACGAGCAGTACTTC. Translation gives CAWSGGGGLNEQYF.

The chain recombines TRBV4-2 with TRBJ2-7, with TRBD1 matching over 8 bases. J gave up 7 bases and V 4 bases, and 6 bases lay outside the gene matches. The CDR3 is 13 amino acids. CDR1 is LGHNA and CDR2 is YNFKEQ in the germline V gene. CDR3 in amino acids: CASSRDRGGEQYF. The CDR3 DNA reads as TGTGCCAGCAGCCGAGACAGGGGAGGAGAGCAGTACTTC.